The sequence of this TCR beta chain was determined in a study of blood T cell repertoires in COVID-19 (TCRdb year 2020). Describing the broader study: Samples from collaborators originated in the United States, Italy and Spain and spanned both the acute and convalescent phases of COVID-19. Where available, HLA class I and class II types were obtained from metadata supplied by the sample provider rather than from assay-based typing. The prospective study material was composed of cDNA or gDNA derived from T cells, B-cell-depleted T cells, or PBMCs. Subjects who had been exposed to COVID-19, were actively infected with it, or had recovered from it provided the deeply sampled blood TCRbeta repertoires that made up the dataset. A de-identified subject ID, COVID-19 status, age in years and sex were almost always included in the sample metadata. The repertoires were released in a freely available public database intended as a resource for research on the immune response to SARS-CoV-2. The samples were drawn from the first 160 participants of the ongoing ImmuneRACE study and from roughly 1,300 subjects provided by 6 global collaborators. Overall study results and their limits: How much clinical and demographic metadata was included differed by source and by participant, and the metadata was provided uncurated.

The immunoSEQ Assay, a bias-controlled multiplex PCR, was used to amplify TCRbeta CDR3 regions from genomic DNA. For the original study's pipeline: Within the assay, amplification of reference gene primers was used to estimate how many nucleated cells each sample contained. To quantify the absolute abundance of each unique TCRbeta CDR3 rearrangement, sequence reads were collapsed and filtered. Productive Simpson clonality was computed per sample as the square root of Simpson's diversity index over productive rearrangements. Drawn from immuneACCESS, this table holds only the in-frame rearrangements with V and J called that TCRdb kept. Clones are partly lost; checked studies trace under half to an unresolved V gene and leave the rest unexplained. V, J and clone size are taken as reported in that table, and D and trimming were inferred from the DNA itself. This sample holds tens of thousands of clones; 81% were observed only once. Approximately 23% of the sample is taken by the ten largest.

As to this clone: The specificity of this receptor is unknown. No much larger clone is present one base from it, and per-base qualities are unavailable.

Whole blood was collected in K2EDTA tubes by collaborating institutions according to the institutions' own protocols. Collaborator samples were shipped for TCRbeta analysis as frozen whole blood, isolated PBMCs, or DNA extracted from either sample type. The CDR3 covers 11 residues, taking in both the cysteine and the phenylalanine. The kept DNA is CDR3 alone, 33 bases in frame from the first base. Based on the germline V gene, the CDR1 and CDR2 sequences are SGHTS and YDEGEE. Relative to germline, V is 3 bases shorter and J is 3 bases shorter, with 4 bases between their ends. The sequence came from an older man with active or convalescent COVID-19. The chain employs TRBV5-8 and TRBJ2-7, with the D gene uncertain. The material sequenced was peripheral blood. Here the CDR3 is given as CASSSYYEQYF. The nucleotide sequence reads as follows: TGTGCCAGCAGCTCCTACTACGAGCAGTACTTC.